The TCR beta chain under discussion was sequenced for a study of graft-versus-host responses after intestinal transplantation. Background on the study: Anti-thymocyte globulin induction was given to all recipients, followed by tacrolimus and steroids for two to four years. Study findings and constraints: In patients with graft-donor T cell macrochimerism, allograft graft-versus-host to host-versus-graft clonal ratios were high. Recipient bone marrow held GvH clones, some seen earlier in ileum or blood.

Points on this clone: The antigen is unknown.

The CDR3 loop spans 15 amino acids. The V and J ends lost 4 bases and 2 bases, in that order; junction bases with no gene match: 7. Germline V gene data show CDR1 as SGHNT and CDR2 as YYREEE (reference sequence). Sequencing used immunoSEQ multiplex PCR; TCRdb keeps in-frame clones, though not all of them. Of 95,000 to 110,000 clones listed, roughly 93% are singletons. The sample consisted of unstimulated CD8+ T cells sorted from spleen or lymph node cells, taken before intestinal transplant. V is TRBV5-4 and J is TRBJ1-2; 8 positions match TRBD1. This clonotype was obtained from a human donor who received an intestinal transplant. The CDR3 reads CASSKAGGLNYGYTF. The CDR3 DNA sequence: TGTGCCAGCAGCAAGGCAGGGGGCCTCAACTATGGCTACACCTTC.